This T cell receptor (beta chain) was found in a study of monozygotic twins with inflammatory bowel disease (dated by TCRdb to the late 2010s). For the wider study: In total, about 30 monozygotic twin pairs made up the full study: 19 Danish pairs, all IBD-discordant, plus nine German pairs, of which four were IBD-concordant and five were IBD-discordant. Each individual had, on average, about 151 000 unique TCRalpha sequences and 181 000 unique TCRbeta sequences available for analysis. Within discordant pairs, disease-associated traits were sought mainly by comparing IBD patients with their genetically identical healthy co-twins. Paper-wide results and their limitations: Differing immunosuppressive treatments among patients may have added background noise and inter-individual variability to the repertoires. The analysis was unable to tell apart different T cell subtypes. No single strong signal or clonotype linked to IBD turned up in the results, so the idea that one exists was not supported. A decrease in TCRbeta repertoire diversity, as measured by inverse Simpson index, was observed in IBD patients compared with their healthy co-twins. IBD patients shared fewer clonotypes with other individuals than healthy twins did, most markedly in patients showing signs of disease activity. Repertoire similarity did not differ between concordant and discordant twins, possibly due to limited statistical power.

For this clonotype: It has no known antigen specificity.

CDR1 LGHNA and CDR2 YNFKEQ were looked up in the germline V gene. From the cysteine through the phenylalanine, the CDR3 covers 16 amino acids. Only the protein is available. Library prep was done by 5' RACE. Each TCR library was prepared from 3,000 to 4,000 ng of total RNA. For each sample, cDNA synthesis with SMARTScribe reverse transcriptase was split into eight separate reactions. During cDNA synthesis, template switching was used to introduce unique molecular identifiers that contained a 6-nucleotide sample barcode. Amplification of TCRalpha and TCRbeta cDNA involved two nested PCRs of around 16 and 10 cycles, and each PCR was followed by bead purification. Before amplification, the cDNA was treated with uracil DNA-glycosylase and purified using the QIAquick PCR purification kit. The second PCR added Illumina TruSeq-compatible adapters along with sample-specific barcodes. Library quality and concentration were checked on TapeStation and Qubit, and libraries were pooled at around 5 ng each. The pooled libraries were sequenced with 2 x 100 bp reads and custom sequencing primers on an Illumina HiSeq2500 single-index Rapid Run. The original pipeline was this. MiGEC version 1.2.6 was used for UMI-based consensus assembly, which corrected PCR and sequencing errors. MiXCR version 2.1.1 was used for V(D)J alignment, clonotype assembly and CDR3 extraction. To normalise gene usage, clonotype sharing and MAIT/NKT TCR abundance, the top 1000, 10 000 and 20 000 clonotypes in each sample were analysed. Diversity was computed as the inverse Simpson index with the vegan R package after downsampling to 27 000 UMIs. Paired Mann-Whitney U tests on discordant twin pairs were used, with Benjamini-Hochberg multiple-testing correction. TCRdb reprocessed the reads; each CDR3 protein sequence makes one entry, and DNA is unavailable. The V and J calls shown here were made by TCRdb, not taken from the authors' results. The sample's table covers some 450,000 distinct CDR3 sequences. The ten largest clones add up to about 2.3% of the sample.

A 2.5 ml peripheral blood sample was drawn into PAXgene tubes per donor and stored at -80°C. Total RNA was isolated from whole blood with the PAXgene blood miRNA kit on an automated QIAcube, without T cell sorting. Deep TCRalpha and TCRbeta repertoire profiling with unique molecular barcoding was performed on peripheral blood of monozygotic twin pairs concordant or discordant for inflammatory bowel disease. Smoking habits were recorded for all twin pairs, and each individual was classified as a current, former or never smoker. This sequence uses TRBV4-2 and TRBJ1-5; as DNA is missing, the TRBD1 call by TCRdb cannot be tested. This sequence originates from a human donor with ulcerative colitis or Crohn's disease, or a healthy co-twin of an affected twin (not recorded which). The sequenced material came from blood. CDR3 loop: CASSQEAGMGNQPQHF.